Following are 30 T cell receptor beta chains from one sample sequenced in a study of T cell changes during pregnancy in multiple sclerosis. Sequencing was performed with immunoSEQ multiplex PCR; in TCRdb, only in-frame clones are kept and a portion is missing. This sample has 95,000 to 100,000 clones, with around 90% found just once. Sequenced material: peripheral blood, taken in the second trimester of pregnancy. These receptors all stem from a female donor with multiple sclerosis, enrolled in a pregnancy study.

V usage is TRBV7-3 and J usage is TRBJ2-7; 11 nucleotides align to TRBD2. The CDR3 has 15 residues. Germline loops: CDR1 SGHTA, CDR2 FQGTGA. Trimming removed 4 bases from V and 4 bases from J; junction bases left unmatched: 6. For the CDR3, the DNA is TGTGCCAGCAGCTATCTAGCGGGAGGAGGGTACGAGCAGTACTTC. Protein sequence: CASSYLAGGGYEQYF.

The chain couples TRBV19 to TRBJ2-1, with 8 bases identical to TRBD1. Germline V CDR1 and CDR2: LNHDA, SQIVND (reference sequence). This CDR3 spans 16 amino acids. J lost 2 bases, V lost 2 bases, and 5 bases had no gene match. The DNA of the CDR3 is TGTGCCAGTAGTATACTGGACAGGGTCCCCTACAATGAGCAGTTCTTC. It yields the protein CASSILDRVPYNEQFF.

This chain uses TRBV30 with TRBJ1-5; D gene unclear. There are 13 residues in the CDR3. The V gene's germline CDR1 is GTSNPN and CDR2 SVGIG (reference sequence). V was shortened by 0 bases and J by 5 bases, with 8 bases between the two germline ends. The CDR3 DNA reads as TGTGCCTGGAGTGTGGGAGTCTATCAGCCCCAGCATTTT. It encodes CAWSVGVYQPQHF.

A few counts support this clone. The chain combines TRBV9 with TRBJ1-1, with D unresolved. This CDR3 is 14 amino acids long. Trimming took off 0 bases at V and 1 base at J, with 7 bases between the two ends. Germline CDR1 reads SGDLS; CDR2 reads YYNGEE. The CDR3 DNA is TGTGCCAGCAGCGTAGTTCCAGAGAACACTGAAGCTTTCTTT. Protein sequence: CASSVVPENTEAFF.

V gene TRBV28 combines with J gene TRBJ1-3; weak D call: TRBD1 (6 bases). The germline V gene encodes CDR1 MDHEN and CDR2 SYDVKM. CDR3 length: 15 residues. The germline V and J ends were trimmed by 3 bases and 6 bases, with 15 bases remaining between them. CDR3 coding DNA: TGTGCCAGCAGTTTGGGCCACAGGGATTCAAACACCATATATTTT. Protein: CASSLGHRDSNTIYF.

The chain couples TRBV10-3 to TRBJ2-1; TRBD2 agrees at 11 bases. The germline V gene encodes CDR1 ENHRY and CDR2 SYGVKD. After removal of 6 bases from V and 5 bases from J, the junction contained 9 bases not matched to a gene. The CDR3 runs 16 residues. The chain's CDR3 is CAISPRGLADHNEQFF. The CDR3 bases are TGTGCCATCAGCCCCAGGGGACTAGCGGACCACAATGAGCAGTTCTTC.

The V call is TRBV27, the J call TRBJ1-1; D is uncertain. Trimming left V 3 bases short and J 2 bases short, with 7 bases between. Germline V gene data show CDR1 as MNHEY and CDR2 as SMNVEV (reference sequence). The CDR3 loop spans 13 amino acids. The CDR3 sequence is CASSFQVNTEAFF. As DNA, the CDR3 is TGTGCCAGCAGTTTCCAGGTTAACACTGAAGCTTTCTTT.

This chain joins TRBV10-3 and TRBJ2-4, with 8 bases aligning to TRBD1. Germline trimming cut 1 base from V and 1 base from J; bases unmatched to any gene: 12. This CDR3 spans 19 amino acids. From germline, CDR1 is ENHRY and CDR2 SYGVKD. CDR3 bases: TGTGCCATCAGTGAGTTTAAGGACGCTGGACAGGGCGCCAAAAACATTCAGTACTTC. It translates to CAISEFKDAGQGAKNIQYF.

V gene TRBV14 combines with J gene TRBJ2-5, with a weak D call TRBD1 (5 bases). The CDR3 runs 15 residues. Trimming removed 0 bases from V and 7 bases from J, with 15 bases in between. The germline V gene encodes CDR1 SGHDN and CDR2 FVKESK. CDR3 amino acids: CASSQDPPRRGTQYF. The DNA for the CDR3 is TGTGCCAGCAGCCAAGACCCCCCACGAAGGGGGACCCAGTACTTC. Looking up the rest from reference TRBV14 and TRBJ2-5 gives the full variable domain: EAGVTQFPSHSVIEKGQTVTLRCDPISGHDNLYWYRRVMGKEIKFLLHFVKESKQDESGMPNNRFLAERTGGTYSTLKVQPAELEDSGVYFCASSQDPPRRGTQYFGPGTRLLVL.

The chain has TRBV7-2 and TRBJ2-3; no firm D call. V shed 5 bases and J shed 6 bases, with 9 bases lying between them. Per germline, CDR1 SGHTA and CDR2 FQGNSA. This CDR3 spans 12 amino acids. This chain's CDR3 is CASSPLPDTQYF. DNA of the CDR3: TGTGCCAGCAGCCCCCTACCCGATACGCAGTATTTT.

The V gene is TRBV5-4, the J gene TRBJ1-1; unclear D gene. V was pared by 3 bases and J by 0 bases, with 6 bases between. CDR3 length: 13 residues. The V gene's germline CDR1 is SGHNT and CDR2 YYREEE (reference sequence). CDR3 sequence reads: CASSSLMNTEAFF. In DNA, the CDR3 is TGTGCCAGCAGCTCCCTAATGAACACTGAAGCTTTCTTT. The complete variable domain, with remaining parts taken from reference TRBV5-4 and TRBJ1-1, reads ETGVTQSPTHLIKTRGQQVTLRCSSQSGHNTVSWYQQALGQGPQFIFQYYREEENGRGNFPPRFSGLQFPNYSSELNVNALELDDSALYLCASSSLMNTEAFFGQGTRLTVV.

The V gene is TRBV2, the J gene TRBJ2-2, with D possibly TRBD2 on 5 matching bases. In germline, CDR1 is SNHLY, CDR2 FYNNEI. V lost 0 bases to trimming and J lost 6 bases, with 8 bases between them. The CDR3 runs 14 residues. The CDR3 DNA reads as TGTGCCAGCAGTGAAGCTAGAGGGCCCGGGGAGCTGTTTTTT. Residues: CASSEARGPGELFF. Full variable domain (outside the CDR3, taken from reference TRBV2 and TRBJ2-2): EPEVTQTPSHQVTQMGQEVILRCVPISNHLYFYWYRQILGQKVEFLVSFYNNEISEKSEIFDDQFSVERPDGSNFTLKIRSTKLEDSAMYFCASSEARGPGELFFGEGSRLTVL.

The rearrangement uses TRBV28 and TRBJ1-5; D is possibly TRBD1 (6 bases). The CDR3 loop spans 16 amino acids. CDR1 MDHEN and CDR2 SYDVKM come from the germline V gene. The V gene lost 5 bases and the J gene lost 3 bases, with 17 bases spanning the gap. The CDR3 here is CASSTPQGWDNQPQHF. In nucleotides, the CDR3 is TGTGCCAGCAGTACTCCTCAGGGGTGGGACAATCAGCCCCAGCATTTT.

V gene TRBV7-8 combines with J gene TRBJ2-1; 8 nucleotides agree with TRBD2. V was clipped by 5 bases and J by 6 bases; unmatched bases: 18. CDR1 SGHVS and CDR2 FQNEAQ come from the germline V gene. This CDR3 contains 18 residues. The chain's CDR3 is CASSPQNGRGLVANEQFF. The CDR3 nucleotides read TGTGCCAGCAGCCCCCAGAACGGTCGGGGACTAGTCGCCAATGAGCAGTTCTTC.

This clone was recorded once. V usage is TRBV5-4 and J usage is TRBJ2-5; weak D call: TRBD1 (6 bases). The CDR3 length is 13 residues. CDR1 and CDR2 (germline): SGHNT, YYREEE (reference sequence). Deletions cut 4 bases from V and 3 bases from J, with 10 bases between. In nucleotides, the CDR3 is TGTGCCAGCAGCCGAACAGGGAAAGAGACCCAGTACTTC. Encoded protein: CASSRTGKETQYF.

This chain links TRBV28 with TRBJ1-4, with 7 bases aligning to TRBD1. Germline CDR1 reads MDHEN; CDR2 reads SYDVKM. There are 15 residues in the CDR3. After removal of 4 bases from V and 7 bases from J, the junction contained 9 bases not matched to a gene. CDR3 DNA: TGTGCCAGCAGTTCCCCAGCCGGGACAGCTGAAAAACTGTTTTTT. The encoded protein is CASSSPAGTAEKLFF.

This chain links TRBV9 with TRBJ2-1; D possibly corresponds to TRBD2 (6 bases). The germline V gene has CDR1 SGDLS and CDR2 YYNGEE. Trimming removed 1 base from V and 6 bases from J, with 11 bases in between. This CDR3 is built from 14 residues. For the CDR3, the DNA is TGTGCCAGCAGCGTATATGGAGGGCTCAATGAGCAGTTCTTC. It specifies CASSVYGGLNEQFF. The whole variable domain, filled in from reference TRBV9 and TRBJ2-1, reads DSGVTQTPKHLITATGQRVTLRCSPRSGDLSVYWYQQSLDQGLQFLIQYYNGEERAKGNILERFSAQQFPDLHSELNLSSLELGDSALYFCASSVYGGLNEQFFGPGTRLTVL.

V is TRBV7-2 and J is TRBJ2-7, with 9 bases fitting TRBD2. V dropped 5 bases and J dropped 6; count of bases not matched to a gene: 8. The CDR3 is 14 amino acids. The germline gives CDR1 SGHTA, CDR2 FQGNSA. CDR3 DNA sequence: TGTGCCAGCAGCGCGGGACTAGCCCCCTCCGAGCAGTACTTC. This translates into CASSAGLAPSEQYF.

V is TRBV5-1 and J is TRBJ1-4; 7 nucleotides line up with TRBD1. The length of the CDR3 is 15 residues. From germline, CDR1 is SGHRS and CDR2 YFSETQ. The junction had 3 bases not matched to a gene; V was cut back by 0 bases and J by 4 bases. CDR3 region: CASSLGDRDNEKLFF. DNA for the CDR3: TGCGCCAGCAGCTTGGGTGACAGGGATAATGAAAAACTGTTTTTT.

The genes are TRBV19 and TRBJ2-3; a possible D gene is TRBD2 (6 bases). CDR1 and CDR2 from the germline V gene are LNHDA and SQIVND (reference sequence). CDR3 length: 13 amino acids. V dropped 9 bases and J dropped 2 bases, with 12 bases sitting between them. The CDR3 region is CASAGPYTDTQYF. CDR3 bases: TGTGCCAGCGCGGGGCCCTACACAGATACGCAGTATTTT.

The CDR3 is CASSGPSREAFRWELFF. In DNA form, the CDR3 reads TGTGCCAGCAGTGGACCATCTCGGGAGGCCTTTCGTTGGGAGCTGTTTTTT. The chain employs TRBV2 and TRBJ2-2; 7 nucleotides agree with TRBD2. The CDR3 is 17 amino acids. J lost 9 bases, V lost 4 bases, and 17 bases had no gene match. Germline CDR1 reads SNHLY; CDR2 reads FYNNEI.

The gene calls are TRBV6-1 and TRBJ1-5, with TRBD1 as a possible D gene (6 bases). V lost 1 base to trimming and J lost 3 bases, with 13 bases between them. CDR1 and CDR2 (germline): MNHNS, SASEGT. The CDR3 length is 16 residues. The CDR3 DNA follows: TGTGCCAGCAGTGAAGACCCCAGGGGTCCCAATCAGCCCCAGCATTTT. Residues: CASSEDPRGPNQPQHF.

This chain connects TRBV29-1 to TRBJ1-2; D is possibly TRBD1 (5 bases). Trimming cost V 7 bases and J 0 bases, with 15 bases left between them. Germline lookup yields CDR1 SQVTM and CDR2 ANQGSEA. The CDR3 loop spans 14 amino acids. CDR3 sequence (DNA): TGCAGCGCCAGAGCAGGGTGGACTAACTATGGCTACACCTTC. It encodes CSARAGWTNYGYTF.

The chain couples TRBV7-2 to TRBJ2-3; 11 bases line up with TRBD2. V trimming: 2 bases; J trimming: 1 base; junction bases outside the gene matches: 2. The CDR3 spans 16 residues. Germline V lookup: CDR1 SGHTA, CDR2 FQGNSA. DNA of the CDR3: TGTGCCAGCAGCTTAACTAGCGGGAGAGGCACAGATACGCAGTATTTT. Its protein is CASSLTSGRGTDTQYF. Variable domain in full (rest from reference TRBV7-2 and TRBJ2-3): GAGVSQSPSNKVTEKGKDVELRCDPISGHTALYWYRQSLGQGLEFLIYFQGNSAPDKSGLPSDRFSAERTGGSVSTLTIQRTQQEDSAVYLCASSLTSGRGTDTQYFGPGTRLTVL.

This chain joins TRBV11-3 and TRBJ2-7, with TRBD2 matching over 7 bases. The CDR3 runs 14 residues. Trimming took 5 bases from V and 4 from J; bases not matched to a gene: 8. Per germline, CDR1 SGHNT and CDR2 YENEEA. The DNA of the CDR3 is TGTGCCAGCAGCGACGGGGGGTCCTCTTACGAGCAGTACTTC. Protein product: CASSDGGSSYEQYF.

The chain uses TRBV2 and TRBJ2-1, with D perhaps TRBD1 (6 bases). The germline V gene encodes CDR1 SNHLY and CDR2 FYNNEI. CDR3 size: 16 residues. V lost 2 bases and J lost 10, with 21 bases in between. The CDR3 nucleotides are TGTGCCAGCAGTGAACAGGGTCAGGGGCTCCTCGGGGAGCAGTTCTTC. This translates into CASSEQGQGLLGEQFF.

A few counts support this clone. The CDR3 loop reads CASSQTDLGTGGHEQYF. In nucleotides, the CDR3 is TGCGCCAGCAGCCAAACCGACCTTGGGACAGGGGGCCACGAGCAGTACTTC. This chain uses TRBV4-1 with TRBJ2-7; 12 bases are a match to TRBD1. The CDR3 is 17 amino acids. Germline V lookup: CDR1 MGHRA, CDR2 YSYEKL. J gave up 5 bases and V 2 bases, and 10 bases lay outside the gene matches.

The chain employs TRBV28 and TRBJ2-2, with a tentative D call TRBD1 (5 bases). The germline gives CDR1 MDHEN, CDR2 SYDVKM. V lost 1 base, J lost 0 bases, and 9 bases lay in between. This CDR3 comprises 16 residues. The CDR3 protein is CASSLSGRTNTGELFF. The DNA of the CDR3 is TGTGCCAGCAGTTTATCAGGGCGTACGAACACCGGGGAGCTGTTTTTT.

A remark on this clone: One end of the junction varies from germline; a read error may be responsible. The V and J genes are TRBV14 and TRBJ2-1; TRBD2 matches at 14 bases. The CDR3 is 23 residues long. Germline CDR1 reads SGHDN; CDR2 reads FVKESK. The CDR3 bases are TGTACCAGCAGCCAAGATCGCTTTGGTCGGACTAGCGGGAGGTCGAGCTCCTACAATGAGCAGTTCTTC. Its translation is CTSSQDRFGRTSGRSSSYNEQFF.

The J gene is TRBJ2-7, the V gene TRBV27, with a tentative D call TRBD2 (5 bases). CDR1 and CDR2 (germline): MNHEY, SMNVEV (reference sequence). This CDR3 spans 15 amino acids. V gave up 5 bases and J gave up 2 bases, with 16 bases separating them. CDR3 loop: CASSHIPGNPYEQYF. CDR3 in DNA: TGTGCCAGCAGTCACATCCCCGGGAATCCCTACGAGCAGTACTTC.